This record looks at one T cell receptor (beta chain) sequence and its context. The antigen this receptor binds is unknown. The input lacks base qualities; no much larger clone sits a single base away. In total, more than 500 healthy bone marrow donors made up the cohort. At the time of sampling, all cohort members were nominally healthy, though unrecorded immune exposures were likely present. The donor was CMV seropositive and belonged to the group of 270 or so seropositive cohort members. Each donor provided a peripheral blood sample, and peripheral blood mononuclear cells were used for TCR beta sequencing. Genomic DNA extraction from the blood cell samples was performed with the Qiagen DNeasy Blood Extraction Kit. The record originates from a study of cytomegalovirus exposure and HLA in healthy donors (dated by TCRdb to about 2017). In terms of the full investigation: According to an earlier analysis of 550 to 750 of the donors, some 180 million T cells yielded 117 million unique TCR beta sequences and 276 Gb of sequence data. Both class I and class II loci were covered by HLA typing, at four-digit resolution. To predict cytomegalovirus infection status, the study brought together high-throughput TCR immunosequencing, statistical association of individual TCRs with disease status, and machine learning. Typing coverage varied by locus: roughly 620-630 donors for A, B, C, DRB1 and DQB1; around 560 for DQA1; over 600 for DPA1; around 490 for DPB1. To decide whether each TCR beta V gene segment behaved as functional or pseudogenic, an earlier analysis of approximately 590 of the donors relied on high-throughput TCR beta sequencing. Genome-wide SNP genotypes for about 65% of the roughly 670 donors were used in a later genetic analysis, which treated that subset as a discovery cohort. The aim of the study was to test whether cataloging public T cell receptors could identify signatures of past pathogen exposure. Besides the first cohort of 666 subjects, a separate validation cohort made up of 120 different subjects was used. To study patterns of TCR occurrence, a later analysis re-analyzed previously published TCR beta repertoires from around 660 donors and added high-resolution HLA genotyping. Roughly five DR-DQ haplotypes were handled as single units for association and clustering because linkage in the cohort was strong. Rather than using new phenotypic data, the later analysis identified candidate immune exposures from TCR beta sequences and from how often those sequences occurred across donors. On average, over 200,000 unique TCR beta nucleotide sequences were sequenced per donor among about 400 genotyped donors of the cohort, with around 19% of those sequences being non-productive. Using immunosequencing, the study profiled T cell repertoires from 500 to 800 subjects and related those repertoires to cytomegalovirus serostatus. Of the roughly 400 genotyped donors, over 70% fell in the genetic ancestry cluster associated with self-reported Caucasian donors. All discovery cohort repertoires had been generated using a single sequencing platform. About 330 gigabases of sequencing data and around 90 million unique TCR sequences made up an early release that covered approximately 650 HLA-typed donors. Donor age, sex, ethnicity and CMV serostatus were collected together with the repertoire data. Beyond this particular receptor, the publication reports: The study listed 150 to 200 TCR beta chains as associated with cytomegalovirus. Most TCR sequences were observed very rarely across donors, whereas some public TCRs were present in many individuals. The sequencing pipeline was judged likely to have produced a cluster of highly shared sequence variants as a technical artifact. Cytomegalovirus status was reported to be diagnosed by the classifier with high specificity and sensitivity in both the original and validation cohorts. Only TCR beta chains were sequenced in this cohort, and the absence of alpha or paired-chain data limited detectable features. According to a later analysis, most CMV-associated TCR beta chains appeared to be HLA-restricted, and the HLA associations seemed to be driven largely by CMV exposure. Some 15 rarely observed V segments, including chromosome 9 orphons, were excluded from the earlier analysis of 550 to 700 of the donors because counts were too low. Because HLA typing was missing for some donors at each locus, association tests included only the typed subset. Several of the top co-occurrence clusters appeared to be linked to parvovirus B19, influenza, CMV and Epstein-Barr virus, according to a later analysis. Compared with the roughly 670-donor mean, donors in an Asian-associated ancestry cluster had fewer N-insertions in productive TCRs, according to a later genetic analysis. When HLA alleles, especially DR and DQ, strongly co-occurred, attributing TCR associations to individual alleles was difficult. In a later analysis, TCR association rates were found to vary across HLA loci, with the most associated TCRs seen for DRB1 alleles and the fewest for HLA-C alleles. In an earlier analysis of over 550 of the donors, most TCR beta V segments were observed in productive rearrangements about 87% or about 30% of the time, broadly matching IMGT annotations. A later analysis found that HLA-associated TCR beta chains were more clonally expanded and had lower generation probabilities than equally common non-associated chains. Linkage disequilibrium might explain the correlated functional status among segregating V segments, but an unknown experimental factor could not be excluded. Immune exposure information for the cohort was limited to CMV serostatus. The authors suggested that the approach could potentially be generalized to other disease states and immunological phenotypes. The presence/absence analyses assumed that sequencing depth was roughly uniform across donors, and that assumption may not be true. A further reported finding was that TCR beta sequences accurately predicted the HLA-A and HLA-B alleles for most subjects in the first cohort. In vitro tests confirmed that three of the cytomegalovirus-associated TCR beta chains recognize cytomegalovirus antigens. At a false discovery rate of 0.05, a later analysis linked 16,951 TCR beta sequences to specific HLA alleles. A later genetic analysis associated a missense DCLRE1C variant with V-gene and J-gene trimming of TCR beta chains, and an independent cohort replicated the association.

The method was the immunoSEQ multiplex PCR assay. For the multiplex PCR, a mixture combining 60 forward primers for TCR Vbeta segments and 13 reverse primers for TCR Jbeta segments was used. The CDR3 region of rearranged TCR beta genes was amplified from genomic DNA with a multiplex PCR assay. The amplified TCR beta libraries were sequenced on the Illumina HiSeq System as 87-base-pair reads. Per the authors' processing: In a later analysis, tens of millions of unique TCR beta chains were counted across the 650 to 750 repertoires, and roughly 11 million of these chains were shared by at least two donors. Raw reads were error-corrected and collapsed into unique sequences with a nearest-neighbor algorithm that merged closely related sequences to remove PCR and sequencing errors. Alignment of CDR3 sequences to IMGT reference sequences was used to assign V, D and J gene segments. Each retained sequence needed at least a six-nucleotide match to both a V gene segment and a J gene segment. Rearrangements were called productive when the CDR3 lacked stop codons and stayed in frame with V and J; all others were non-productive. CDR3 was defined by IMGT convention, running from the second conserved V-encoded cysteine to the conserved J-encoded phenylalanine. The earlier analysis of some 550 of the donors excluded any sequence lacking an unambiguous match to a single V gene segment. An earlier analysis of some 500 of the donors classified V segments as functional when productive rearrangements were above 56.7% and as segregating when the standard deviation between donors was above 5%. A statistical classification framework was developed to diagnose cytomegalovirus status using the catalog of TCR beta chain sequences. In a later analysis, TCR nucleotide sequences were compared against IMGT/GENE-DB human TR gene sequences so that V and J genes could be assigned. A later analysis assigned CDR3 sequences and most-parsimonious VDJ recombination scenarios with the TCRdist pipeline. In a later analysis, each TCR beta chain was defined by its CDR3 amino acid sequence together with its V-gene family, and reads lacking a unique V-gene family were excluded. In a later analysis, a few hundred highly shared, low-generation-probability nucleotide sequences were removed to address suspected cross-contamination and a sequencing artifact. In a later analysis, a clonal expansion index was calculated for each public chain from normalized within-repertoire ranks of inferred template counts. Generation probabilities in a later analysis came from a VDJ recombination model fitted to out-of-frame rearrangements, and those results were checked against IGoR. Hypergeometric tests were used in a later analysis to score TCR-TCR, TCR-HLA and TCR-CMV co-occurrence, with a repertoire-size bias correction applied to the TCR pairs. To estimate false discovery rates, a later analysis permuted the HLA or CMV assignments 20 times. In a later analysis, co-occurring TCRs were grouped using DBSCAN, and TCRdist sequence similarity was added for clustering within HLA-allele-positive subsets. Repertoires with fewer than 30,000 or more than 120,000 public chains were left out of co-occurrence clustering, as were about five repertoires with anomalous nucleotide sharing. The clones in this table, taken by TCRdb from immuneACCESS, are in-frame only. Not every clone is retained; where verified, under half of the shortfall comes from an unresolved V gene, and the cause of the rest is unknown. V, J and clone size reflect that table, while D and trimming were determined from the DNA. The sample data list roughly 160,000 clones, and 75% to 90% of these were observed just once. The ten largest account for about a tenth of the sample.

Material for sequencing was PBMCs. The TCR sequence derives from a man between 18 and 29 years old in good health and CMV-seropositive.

The DNA reads TGCGCCAGCAGCAGGAACAGGGGGATGAGTGAAAAACTGTTTTTT. This translates into CASSRNRGMSEKLFF. The V and J genes are TRBV5-1 and TRBJ1-4; the junction holds 8 bases that match TRBD1. The germline V and J ends show losses of 4 bases and 7 bases respectively, and no gene match explains 9 bases of the junction. The CDR3 spans 15 residues, from the cysteine through the phenylalanine. This entry keeps only the CDR3 DNA: 45 bases, framed from base 1. Taken from the germline V gene, the CDR1 and CDR2 loops are SGHRS and YFSETQ.